The 19 T cell receptor beta chains in this list originate from one sample, sequenced in a study of CD8 T cells in ankylosing spondylitis. TCRdb used MiXCR to reprocess the 5' RACE reads, holding one entry per CDR3 protein. The sample lists roughly 180,000 distinct CDR3 sequences, 9.8% seen once, with about 15% in the top ten. Sample: blood, either unsorted or a sorted T cell fraction (not recorded which). These receptors all stem from a female donor with ankylosing spondylitis or in good health (not recorded which).

The chain recombines TRBV15 with TRBJ2-1, with TRBD2 matching over 10 bases. Germline V gene sequence: CDR1 LNHNV, CDR2 YYDKDF (reference sequence). CDR3 length equals 14 residues. With 3 bases clipped from V and 9 bases from J, the junction kept 5 bases outside the gene matches. DNA of the CDR3: TGTGCCACCAGCAGTAAGCGGGAGGGAACTGAGCAGTTCTTC. This codes for CATSSKREGTEQFF.

The V gene is TRBV12-3 or TRBV12-4, the J gene TRBJ2-1, with unresolved D. The CDR3 is 14 residues long. The germline V and J ends were trimmed by 5 bases and 10 bases, with 18 bases remaining between them. CDR3 bases: TGTGCCAGCAGTCCCTCAGGTGGGGATCGGGAGCAGTTCTTC. Translated: CASSPSGGDREQFF.

There are a few counts of this clonotype. J is TRBJ2-4 and V is TRBV7-2, with 9 bases lining up with TRBD1. The CDR3 is made up of 15 amino acids. Trimming took 3 bases from V and 5 from J; bases not matched to a gene: 5. Germline CDR1 reads SGHTA; CDR2 reads FQGNSA. The CDR3 DNA is TGTGCCAGCAGCTTGATACAGGGGGCGGAAAACATTCAGTACTTC. It yields the protein CASSLIQGAENIQYF.

This clonotype was observed a few times. The rearrangement links TRBV20-1 to TRBJ2-7, with TRBD1 as a possible D gene (6 bases). This CDR3 comprises 15 residues. The V end lost 0 bases, the J end lost 4 bases, and 16 bases lay between the germline ends. The germline CDR1 and CDR2 sequences are DFQATT and SNEGSKA (reference sequence). The CDR3 reads CSARDGSTGQYEQYF. DNA for the CDR3: TGCAGTGCTAGAGATGGCTCTACAGGGCAATACGAGCAGTACTTC.

This clonotype appeared many times. The chain uses TRBV2 and TRBJ2-1, with 12 nucleotides matching TRBD2. The CDR3 length is 16 residues. The germline V gene has CDR1 SNHLY and CDR2 FYNNEI. V gave up 4 bases and J gave up 8 bases; unmatched junction bases: 9. The chain's CDR3 is CASSASSGRARDEQFF. CDR3 nucleotides: TGTGCCAGCAGTGCGTCTAGCGGGAGGGCCCGCGATGAGCAGTTCTTC.

This clonotype was seen at least ten times. CDR3 loop: CASSQARDSMSSYNEQFF. In DNA, the CDR3 is TGTGCCAGCAGCCAAGCTCGGGACTCTATGAGCTCCTACAATGAGCAGTTCTTC. The chain joins TRBV12-3 or TRBV12-4 to TRBJ2-1; D possibly corresponds to TRBD2 (6 bases). The CDR3 extends over 18 amino acids. V lost 6 bases and J 0 bases, leaving 21 bases between the germline ends.

This clonotype has a count of ten or more. The chain combines TRBV10-3 with TRBJ2-5; D may be TRBD1 (5 bases). Germline assignment: CDR1 ENHRY and CDR2 SYGVKD. Trimming removed 5 bases from V and 2 bases from J, with 12 bases in between. This CDR3 contains 14 residues. CDR3 DNA sequence: TGTGCCATCAGTATTTTGGGGCGGCAAGAGACCCAGTACTTC. It specifies CAISILGRQETQYF.

This clonotype appeared many times. V is TRBV4-3 and J is TRBJ2-1, with D uncertain. Trimming took off 1 base at V and 8 bases at J, with 18 bases between the two ends. CDR3 length: 16 residues. The germline V gene has CDR1 LGHNA and CDR2 YSLEER. CDR3 sequence reads: CASSQGVASSQDEQFF. CDR3 nucleotides: TGCGCCAGCAGCCAAGGTGTGGCGAGCAGTCAGGATGAGCAGTTCTTC.

The J gene is TRBJ2-1, the V gene TRBV18; D is unresolved. In germline, CDR1 is KGHSH, CDR2 LQKENI. The CDR3 sequence is 12 residues long. V gave up 3 bases and J gave up 8 bases, with 8 bases separating them. CDR3 region: CASSPTSDEQFF. The CDR3 DNA reads TGTGCCAGCTCACCTACCTCGGATGAGCAGTTCTTC.

CDR3 nucleotides: TGTGCCACTACAAACAGGGGATTGTACGAGCAGTACTTC. Its translation is CATTNRGLYEQYF. The chain employs TRBV24-1 and TRBJ2-7; 7 positions match TRBD1. Per germline, CDR1 KGHDR and CDR2 SFDVKD. This CDR3 spans 13 amino acids. Trimming took 10 bases from V and 4 from J; bases not matched to a gene: 9.

This clonotype came up many times. V and J are TRBV4-2 and TRBJ1-1; D is ambiguous. CDR3 length: 16 residues. Germline CDR1 LGHNA, CDR2 YNFKEQ. V lost 0 bases to trimming and J lost 5 bases, with 16 bases between them. The CDR3 is CASSQDLGVSGTEAFF. The DNA for the CDR3 is TGTGCCAGCAGCCAAGATCTGGGCGTGTCAGGAACTGAAGCTTTCTTT.

This chain connects TRBV19 to TRBJ1-5; 10 positions match TRBD1. This CDR3 has 16 amino acids. The V segment lost 4 bases and the J segment 5 bases; nucleotides outside the gene matches: 8. Germline CDR1 LNHDA, CDR2 SQIVND (reference sequence). The CDR3 DNA reads TGTGCCAGTAGTAGGGTGAGGGACAGGGGCGATCAGCCCCAGCATTTT. This sequence encodes CASSRVRDRGDQPQHF. The complete variable domain, with remaining parts taken from reference TRBV19 and TRBJ1-5, reads DGGITQSPKYLFRKEGQNVTLSCEQNLNHDAMYWYRQDPGQGLRLIYYSQIVNDFQKGDIAEGYSVSREKKESFPLTVTSAQKNPTAFYLCASSRVRDRGDQPQHFGDGTRLSIL.

The CDR3 sequence: CASSPTGAYGYTF. The CDR3 coding sequence is TGTGCCAGCAGCCCTACGGGGGCCTATGGCTACACCTTC. The chain uses TRBV7-9 and TRBJ1-2, with D possibly TRBD1 on 6 matching bases. V dropped 5 bases and J dropped 4 bases, with 11 bases sitting between them. CDR1 and CDR2 (germline): SEHNR, FQNEAQ (reference sequence). The CDR3 totals 13 residues.

This clonotype was seen only once. This chain connects TRBV5-5 to TRBJ2-7; D is possibly TRBD2 (6 bases). The germline V gene encodes CDR1 SGHKS and CDR2 YYEKEE (reference sequence). Trimming shortened V by 0 bases and J by 2 bases, and 12 bases separated the two germline ends. The CDR3 length is 15 residues. The CDR3 region is CASSLDPSGAYEQYF. CDR3 sequence (DNA): TGTGCCAGCAGCTTGGACCCCTCGGGGGCCTACGAGCAGTACTTC. The full variable domain, rest sourced from reference TRBV5-5 and TRBJ2-7, is DAGVTQSPTHLIKTRGQQVTLRCSPISGHKSVSWYQQVLGQGPQFIFQYYEKEERGRGNFPDRFSARQFPNYSSELNVNALLLGDSALYLCASSLDPSGAYEQYFGPGTRLTVT.

This clonotype was counted between two and nine times. This chain uses TRBV12-3 or TRBV12-4 with TRBJ2-5; a possible D gene is TRBD2 (5 bases). The CDR3 loop spans 13 amino acids. Trimming stripped 8 bases from V and 5 bases from J, with 15 bases between. CDR3 region: CASAGPGGETQYF. CDR3 coding DNA: TGTGCCAGCGCTGGCCCCGGCGGGGAGACCCAGTACTTC.

V gene TRBV5-1 combines with J gene TRBJ2-3; 12 bases agree with TRBD2. The junction had 1 base not matched to a gene; V was cut back by 0 bases and J by 5 bases. There are 15 residues in the CDR3. CDR1 and CDR2 (germline): SGHRS, YFSETQ. The DNA for the CDR3 is TGCGCCAGCAGCTTGGAACTAGCGGGAGGAGATACGCAGTATTTT. This codes for CASSLELAGGDTQYF.

This clonotype came up a few times. This chain links TRBV7-9 with TRBJ2-1; D is unclear. The CDR3 is made up of 15 amino acids. V dropped 1 base and J dropped 0 bases, with 7 bases sitting between them. The germline V gene has CDR1 SEHNR and CDR2 FQNEAQ (reference sequence). The CDR3 bases are TGTGCCAGCAGCTTAGTTCTTAGCTCCTACAATGAGCAGTTCTTC. Translation gives CASSLVLSSYNEQFF.

In this sample, this clonotype turned up many times. This chain connects TRBV5-5 to TRBJ1-1; no reliable D call. V was shortened by 0 bases and J by 3 bases, with 6 bases between the two germline ends. The CDR3 spans 13 residues. CDR1 SGHKS and CDR2 YYEKEE come from the germline V gene (reference sequence). The CDR3 is CASSLGRYTEAFF. CDR3 sequence (DNA): TGTGCCAGCAGCTTGGGGCGGTACACTGAAGCTTTCTTT.

The sample holds a few counts of this clonotype. This chain links TRBV27 with TRBJ2-7; possibly TRBD1 for D (7 bases). Germline CDR1 and CDR2: MNHEY and SMNVEV (reference sequence). The CDR3 runs 14 residues. With 3 bases removed from V and 5 bases from J, the gap between germline ends came to 14 bases. This chain's CDR3 is CASSLTGRPNEQYF. DNA for the CDR3: TGTGCCAGCAGTTTGACAGGGAGGCCTAACGAGCAGTACTTC.